This T cell receptor beta chain was recorded in a study of Ad26.COV2.S vaccination and SARS-CoV-2 variants. Profiled with immunoSEQ multiplex PCR; TCRdb holds only in-frame clones, not every one. This table has fewer than 150,000 clones, 86% appearing once. V lost 5 bases and J lost 4; bases outside the gene matches: 4. Per germline, CDR1 LGHDT and CDR2 YNNKEL (reference sequence). The CDR3 has 14 residues. This clone occurred a few times. This receptor was taken from a human donor who had recovered from COVID-19. Sequenced material: peripheral blood, taken after recovery from COVID-19. The gene calls are TRBV3-1 (or the pseudogene TRBV3-2) and TRBJ2-7; TRBD2 matches at 11 bases. In DNA, the CDR3 is TGTGCCAGCAGCACTAGCGGGGGTGCATACGAGCAGTACTTC. It yields the protein CASSTSGGAYEQYF.